This paragraph covers one T cell receptor beta chain sequence. Its specificity is not known. This sample was included in a study of vaccination and CD4 T cells after COVID-19. Overall study: Two Hispanic individuals were among six male and four female convalescent patients.

Indicated treatment: roughly ten-day PBMC culture with coronavirus spike peptide pools or control peptides (ViraFEST assay). Whole-study findings and limits: Spike mono-reactivity was shown by 304 of 307 vaccine-specific clones in convalescent patients. Of the reactive clones in convalescent patients, a median 86.3% showed up only post-vaccination.

Sequencing of DNA taken from cultured CD4+ T cells relied on the Oncomine TCR Beta short-read assay. Each CDR3 protein is one row after TCRdb ran MiXCR on the PCR reads. The sample consists of about 11,000 distinct CDR3 sequences, roughly 66% of them appearing once. The CDR3 runs to 14 residues. The germline V gene encodes CDR1 MNHEY and CDR2 SMNVEV (reference sequence). The V end was cut by 0 bases, the J end by 4 bases, with 9 bases between. The sequence was collected from a human donor who had recovered from COVID-19. V gene TRBV27 combines with J gene TRBJ1-2; D remains unclear. The sequenced sample consisted of CD4+ T cells from blood, cultured in vitro. The chain's CDR3 is CASSLSGLIYGYTF. The DNA of the CDR3 is TGTGCCAGCAGTTTATCTGGGCTGATCTATGGCTACACCTTC.